This T cell receptor beta chain was profiled in a study of blood T cell repertoires in COVID-19. The data were produced by immunoSEQ multiplex PCR, yet TCRdb's version contains in-frame clones alone and is incomplete. Among 180,000 or so clones, roughly 86% were seen once, and the ten largest hold 5% to 7%. The origin of this receptor is a man aged 40-49 years with acute COVID-19. Sequencing used PBMCs or T cells enriched from blood (not recorded which).

The CDR3 nucleotides read TGTGCCAGCAGTTTTCACAGGGCCGGTCAGCCCCAGCATTTT. Protein: CASSFHRAGQPQHF. V usage is TRBV28 and J usage is TRBJ1-5; a possible D gene is TRBD1 (6 bases). CDR1 is MDHEN and CDR2 is SYDVKM in the germline V gene. The CDR3 extends over 14 amino acids. V was shortened by 3 bases and J by 6 bases, with 12 bases between the two germline ends.